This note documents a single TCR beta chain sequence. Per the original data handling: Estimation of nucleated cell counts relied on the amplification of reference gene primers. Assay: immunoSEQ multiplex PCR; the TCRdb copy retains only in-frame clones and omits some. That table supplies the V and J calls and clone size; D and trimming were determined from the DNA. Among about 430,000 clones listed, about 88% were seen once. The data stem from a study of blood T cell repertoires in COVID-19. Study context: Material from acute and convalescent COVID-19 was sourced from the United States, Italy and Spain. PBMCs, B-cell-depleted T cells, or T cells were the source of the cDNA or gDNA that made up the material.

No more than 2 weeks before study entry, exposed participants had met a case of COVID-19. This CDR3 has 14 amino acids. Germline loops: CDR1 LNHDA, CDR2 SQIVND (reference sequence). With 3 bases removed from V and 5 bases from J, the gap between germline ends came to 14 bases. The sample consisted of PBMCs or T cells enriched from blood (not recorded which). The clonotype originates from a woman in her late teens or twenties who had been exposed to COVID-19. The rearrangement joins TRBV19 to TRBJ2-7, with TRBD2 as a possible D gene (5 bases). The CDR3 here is CASSMSGGWDEQYF. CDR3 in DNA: TGTGCCAGTAGTATGTCTGGAGGCTGGGACGAGCAGTACTTC.